The rows below give T cell receptor beta chains drawn from one sample of a study of regulatory T cells in long-lasting Graves disease. Using its own MiXCR run on the multiplex PCR reads, TCRdb lists one record per CDR3 protein. The sample comprises roughly 440,000 distinct CDR3 sequences, roughly 17% of which are singletons, and around a quarter rests with the top ten. Another study also made use of these data, one on T cells in Graves' hyperthyroidism and ophthalmopathy.

The specimen was peripheral blood mononuclear cells (PBMCs), collected at new diagnosis, from a patient treated with antithyroid drugs. The source of these receptors is a woman under 30 with Graves disease. Both conserved end residues are part of each CDR3. The D gene is left open where the match is weak. Clone size is not always given. Where it is, it says once, few, many or a class for expanded clones.

clone_size	j_call	v_call	cdr3_length	d_call	cdr3_aa	cdr3_nt
few	TRBJ2-2	TRBV6-1	14	TRBD2	CASSVLAGVGELFF	TGTGCCAGCTCGGTATTAGCGGGAGTAGGGGAGCTGTTTTTT
few	TRBJ2-2	TRBV4-1	19	TRBD2	CASSEKGLAGGPNTGELFF	TGCGCCAGCAGCGAAAAGGGACTAGCGGGAGGGCCGAACACCGGGGAGCTGTTTTTT
NA	TRBJ2-2	TRBV6-2/TRBV6-3	14	NA	CASSDVANTGELFF	TGTGCCAGCAGCGATGTGGCGAATACCGGGGAGCTGTTTTTT
many	TRBJ2-7	TRBV6-1	14	TRBD1	CASSDRWTGSEQYF	TGTGCCAGCAGTGATAGATGGACAGGGTCCGAGCAGTACTTC
many	TRBJ2-1	TRBV28	16	TRBD2	CASSRERGPSYNEQFF	TGTGCCAGCAGTCGTGAGCGGGGCCCCTCCTACAATGAGCAGTTCTTC
NA	TRBJ2-3	TRBV6-1	15	TRBD2	CASSDGLAGVDTQYF	TGTGCCAGCAGTGACGGACTAGCGGGTGTAGATACGCAGTATTTT
many	TRBJ2-2	TRBV6-2/TRBV6-3	16	NA	CASSTRRPRNTGELFF	TGTGCCAGCAGTACCAGACGCCCTAGGAACACCGGGGAGCTGTTTTTT
NA	TRBJ2-7	TRBV4-1	14	TRBD1	CASSIPGTGWEQYF	TGCGCCAGCAGCATTCCCGGGACAGGGTGGGAGCAGTACTTC
many	TRBJ1-1	TRBV20-1	14	NA	CSAIPGRTNTEAFF	TGCAGTGCTATTCCGGGACGGACGAACACTGAAGCTTTCTTT
few	TRBJ2-5	TRBV4-1	15	NA	CASSPPAQDGETQYF	TGCGCCAGCAGCCCCCCGGCACAAGATGGGGAGACCCAGTACTTC
few	TRBJ2-5	TRBV3-1	19	TRBD2	CASSPPPGTSGRAQETQYF	TGTGCCAGCAGCCCGCCTCCCGGGACTAGCGGGAGAGCGCAAGAGACCCAGTACTTC
NA	TRBJ1-1	TRBV30	11	NA	CAWSVGFTAFF	TGTGCCTGGAGTGTTGGTTTCACAGCTTTCTTT
NA	TRBJ2-1	TRBV5-1	16	TRBD2	CASSFLAASSYNEQFF	TGCGCCAGCAGCTTCCTAGCGGCCAGCTCCTACAATGAGCAGTTCTTC
NA	TRBJ2-7	TRBV6-1	15	NA	CASRRGSGGSYEQYF	TGTGCCAGCCGGAGGGGCTCCGGGGGCTCCTACGAGCAGTACTTC
NA	TRBJ1-3	TRBV28	12	NA	CASSQNTNTIYF	TGTGCCAGCAGTCAAAACACTAACACCATATATTTT
many	TRBJ2-3	TRBV7-2	18	TRBD2	CASSFTSGRALRTDTQYF	TGTGCCAGCAGCTTTACTAGCGGGAGGGCCCTGCGGACAGATACGCAGTATTTT
many	TRBJ2-1	TRBV27	14	NA	CASSISGSYNEQFF	TGTGCCAGCAGCATAAGCGGTTCCTACAATGAGCAGTTCTTC
many	TRBJ2-7	TRBV3-1	14	NA	CASSPSAVFYEQYF	TGTGCCAGCAGCCCCTCGGCAGTCTTCTACGAGCAGTACTTC
few	TRBJ2-3	TRBV28	16	NA	CASSLWGVGITDTQYF	TGTGCCAGCAGTTTATGGGGGGTCGGGATTACAGATACGCAGTATTTT
many	TRBJ2-7	TRBV28	13	NA	CASWPGSHVEQYF	TGTGCCAGCTGGCCAGGGTCCCATGTCGAGCAGTACTTC
few	TRBJ2-1	TRBV6-1	16	TRBD2	CASSEFALAGNNEQFF	TGTGCCAGCAGTGAATTCGCCCTAGCGGGGAACAATGAGCAGTTCTTC
once	TRBJ1-3	TRBV27	16	TRBD1	CASSPDRAGSGNTIYF	TGTGCCAGCAGTCCAGACAGGGCGGGTTCTGGAAACACCATATATTTT
many	TRBJ2-5	TRBV20-1	12	TRBD2	CSLRGGQETQYF	TGCAGTCTACGGGGGGGGCAAGAGACCCAGTACTTC
NA	TRBJ2-2	TRBV12-3/TRBV12-4	14	NA	CATQRVANTGELFF	TGTGCCACCCAGCGGGTCGCGAACACCGGGGAGCTGTTTTTT
few	TRBJ2-1	TRBV4-1	15	NA	CASSQADWSNNEQFF	TGCGCCAGCAGCCAGGCCGACTGGAGCAACAATGAGCAGTTCTTC
few	TRBJ2-4	TRBV4-3	17	TRBD2	CASSQELANSGRDIQYF	TGCGCCAGCAGCCAAGAGCTAGCGAATAGCGGGAGGGACATTCAGTACTTC
NA	TRBJ2-1	TRBV19	17	TRBD2	CASSILQREVGRNEQFF	TGTGCCAGTAGTATTCTTCAGCGGGAGGTTGGTAGGAATGAGCAGTTCTTC
many	TRBJ2-7	TRBV2	18	TRBD2	CASSDIGLAAPFSYEQYF	TGTGCCAGCAGTGACATTGGACTAGCGGCACCCTTCTCCTACGAGCAGTACTTC
NA	TRBJ1-2	TRBV29-1	10	NA	CSVVGHGYTF	TGCAGCGTTGTGGGTCATGGCTACACCTTC
few	TRBJ1-1	TRBV5-1	14	NA	CASSLSAHPPEAFF	TGCGCCAGCAGCTTGTCTGCCCATCCCCCTGAAGCTTTCTTT
many	TRBJ2-7	TRBV18	15	NA	CASSPQVTTAYEQYF	TGTGCCAGCTCACCACAAGTGACTACGGCCTACGAGCAGTACTTC
many	TRBJ2-7	TRBV12-3/TRBV12-4	14	TRBD2	CASNYGTSAGEQYF	TGTGCCAGCAACTACGGGACTAGCGCGGGGGAGCAGTACTTC
many	TRBJ2-1	TRBV18	14	NA	CASSHSGANNEQFF	TGTGCCAGCTCACATAGCGGAGCCAACAATGAGCAGTTCTTC
once	TRBJ2-3	TRBV3-1	13	NA	CASRAFSGETQCF	TGTGCCAGCAGGGCATTTTCCGGAGAGACCCAGTGTTTC
NA	TRBJ2-5	TRBV20-1	16	TRBD2	CSATGTSGSGQETQYF	TGCAGTGCAACCGGGACTAGCGGGAGTGGCCAAGAGACCCAGTACTTC
many	TRBJ2-5	TRBV27	13	NA	CASRGGTSETQYF	TGTGCCAGCAGGGGTGGGACCAGCGAGACCCAGTACTTC
once	TRBJ2-7	TRBV6-9	15	NA	CTSSYFMRGSYEQYF	TGTACCAGCAGTTACTTTATGCGGGGCTCCTACGAGCAGTACTTC
few	TRBJ2-1	TRBV7-7	17	TRBD2	CASSLNGLAGGPSEQFF	TGTGCTAGCAGCTTAAATGGACTAGCGGGAGGGCCGAGTGAGCAGTTCTTC
few	TRBJ2-2	TRBV10-2	15	NA	CASSESWGRSGELFF	TGCGCCAGCAGTGAGTCGTGGGGACGGTCCGGGGAGCTGTTTTTT
many	TRBJ2-7	TRBV28	12	NA	CASRLGQYEQYF	TGTGCCAGCAGACTCGGACAGTACGAGCAGTACTTC
many	TRBJ2-3	TRBV18	16	NA	CASSPSARSSTDTQYF	TGTGCCAGCTCACCGAGCGCGAGAAGTAGCACAGATACGCAGTATTTT